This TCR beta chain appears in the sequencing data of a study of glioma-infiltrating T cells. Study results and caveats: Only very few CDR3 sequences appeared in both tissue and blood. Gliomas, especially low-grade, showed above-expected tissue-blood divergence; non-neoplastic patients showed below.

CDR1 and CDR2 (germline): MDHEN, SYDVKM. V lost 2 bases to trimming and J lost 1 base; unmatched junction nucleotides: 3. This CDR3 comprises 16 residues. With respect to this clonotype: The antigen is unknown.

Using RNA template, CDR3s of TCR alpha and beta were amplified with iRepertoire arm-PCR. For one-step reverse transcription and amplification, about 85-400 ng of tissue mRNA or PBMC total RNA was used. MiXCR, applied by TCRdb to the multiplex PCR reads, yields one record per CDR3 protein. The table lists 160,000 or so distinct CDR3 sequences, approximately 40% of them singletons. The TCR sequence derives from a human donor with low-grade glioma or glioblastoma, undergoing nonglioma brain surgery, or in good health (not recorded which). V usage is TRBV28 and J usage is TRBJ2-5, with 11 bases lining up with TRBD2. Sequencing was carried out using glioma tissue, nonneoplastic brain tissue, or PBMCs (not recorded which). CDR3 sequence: CASSLQGTSGQETQYF. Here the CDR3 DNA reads TGTGCCAGCAGTTTACAAGGGACTAGCGGCCAAGAGACCCAGTACTTC.